This T cell receptor beta chain was sequenced for a study of T cells in Graves' hyperthyroidism and ophthalmopathy. Amplification of TCR beta CDR3 regions used RNA as the template. The primer set for the first-round RT-PCR of the TCR CDR3 was HTBI. TCRdb reprocessed the multiplex PCR reads with MiXCR, giving one entry per CDR3 protein. The sample lists about 660,000 distinct CDR3 sequences; about 45% were seen once. Study results and caveats: Ophthalmopathy was predicted by the model a median of around 5.9 months ahead of onset.

A remark on this clonotype: Its cognate antigen is unknown.

The diagnoses drew upon clinical symptoms, serum thyroxine and TRAb, thyroid ultrasound and orbital computed tomography. The sample was peripheral blood or thyroid tissue (not recorded which). The receptor was isolated from an adult man with Graves' disease, either hyperthyroidism or ophthalmopathy (not recorded which).

For the CDR3, the DNA is TGCGCCAGCAGCCCAGGACAGGGTGGAATCTATAGCAATCAGCCCCAGCATTTT. Translation gives CASSPGQGGIYSNQPQHF. The genes are TRBV5-1 and TRBJ1-5; TRBD1 matches 8 bases. The CDR3 extends over 18 amino acids. V shed 4 bases and J 0 bases; nucleotides not matched to a gene: 12. Germline CDR1 reads SGHRS; CDR2 reads YFSETQ.